This T cell receptor beta chain was captured by sequencing in a study of cytomegalovirus exposure and HLA in healthy donors. Study-wide findings and caveats: Per a later analysis, HLA-associated TCR beta chains showed more clonal expansion than other, equally common TCR beta chains.

Germline V CDR1 and CDR2: MNHEY, SMNVEV (reference sequence). This CDR3 contains 14 residues. V was pared by 6 bases and J by 4 bases, with 2 bases of the junction left unmatched. PCR amplification relied on 60 Vbeta primers (plus 13 Jbeta primers). As originally analysed: Roughly 11 million shared chains were among the approximately 80 million unique TCR beta chains that a later analysis counted. The protocol was immunoSEQ multiplex PCR, while the TCRdb copy is restricted to in-frame clones and leaves out a portion. Clonal size and the V and J genes are those of that table, whereas D and trimming came from the DNA. The sample yields around 130,000 clones, 6.5% to 9.5% seen once. On this clone itself: Its antigen is currently unknown.

The sample consisted of PBMCs. This TCR came from a man aged 40-49 years in good health and CMV-seronegative. The chain is built from TRBV27 and TRBJ2-3; 12 nucleotides agree with TRBD2. The CDR3 DNA reads as TGTGCCAGCAGAGGACTAGCGGGACCAGATACGCAGTATTTT. Its translation: CASRGLAGPDTQYF.